This TCR beta chain was identified during a study of CD8 T cells in Susac syndrome. Study-wide findings and caveats: The study's TCR sequencing and HLA analysis drew on a certain number of individuals. That number was acknowledged as relatively small.

Germline loops: CDR1 KGHSH, CDR2 LQKENI. This CDR3 region has 13 residues. V dropped 2 bases and J dropped 8 bases, with 10 bases sitting between them. Regarding this clonotype: Its antigen remains unidentified.

Sequencing of TCR beta covered CD8+ and CD4+ T cells obtained from blood. Both CD4+ and CD8+ T cells were negatively isolated, and TEMRA cells underwent FACS enrichment. Reverse transcription of about 0.5 to 1 ug RNA used random hexamers. By means of immunoSEQ multiplex PCR, TCR beta CDR3 spanning 54 Vbeta and 13 Jbeta underwent amplification. TCRdb reanalysed the immunoSEQ multiplex PCR reads using MiXCR and keeps one entry per CDR3 protein. The data contain 180,000 or so distinct CDR3 sequences, almost 96% of them singletons. Material: CD4+ T cells from PBMCs. The origin of this receptor is a human donor with multiple sclerosis. J is TRBJ2-4 and V is TRBV18; D is undetermined. CDR3 protein: CASSPGNLDIQYF. The DNA for the CDR3 is TGTGCCAGCTCACCAGGGAACCTAGACATTCAGTACTTC.